The T cell receptor (beta chain) under discussion was sequenced for a study of human T cells and chemical hapten exposure. General observations from the study: TCRs above 1 in 1000 frequency did not change with DPC sensitization.

The germline V gene has CDR1 SGHRS and CDR2 YFSETQ. The CDR3 has 12 residues. The V gene lost 6 bases and the J gene lost 4 bases, with 7 bases spanning the gap. The library tagged each cDNA molecule with unique molecular identifiers. Each CDR3 protein gets one entry after TCRdb re-called the 5' RACE reads with MiXCR. Of roughly 82,000 distinct CDR3 sequences in the sample, less than 20% are singletons; the top ten hold approximately 6.2%. This clonotype was counted a few times. Its antigen is undetermined. The template was total RNA from unfractionated whole blood. This TCR was sampled from a female donor in good health. The J gene is TRBJ2-2, the V gene TRBV5-1; D gene ambiguous. The CDR3 nucleotides read TGCGCCAGCAACCCCTTCACCGGGGAGCTGTTTTTT. The encoded protein is CASNPFTGELFF.